Shown below are 24 T cell receptor beta chains from a single sample sequenced in a study of cytomegalovirus exposure and HLA in healthy donors. Method: immunoSEQ multiplex PCR; TCRdb's copy keeps in-frame clones and lacks some. Among fewer than 250,000 clones listed, approximately 87% were seen once. Sequencing used PBMCs. These receptor sequences come from a woman between 18 and 30 years old in good health and CMV-seronegative.

J is TRBJ2-7 and V is TRBV6-5, with 8 bases identical to TRBD2. The length of the CDR3 is 13 residues. The junction had 6 bases not matched to a gene; V was cut back by 8 bases and J by 3 bases. Germline CDR1 is MNHEY and CDR2 is SVGAGI. The CDR3 nucleotides read TGTGCCAGCTCCCTCGGGGGGGTCTACGAGCAGTACTTC. The encoded protein is CASSLGGVYEQYF.

The chain couples TRBV2 to TRBJ2-7, with a weak D call TRBD2 (5 bases). Germline V CDR1 and CDR2: SNHLY, FYNNEI. The CDR3 is 14 residues long. Deletions cut 6 bases from V and 6 bases from J, with 18 bases between. As DNA, the CDR3 is TGTGCCAGCAGAAAGGAGGACCCTAGGTCCGAGCAGTACTTC. Translated, it gives CASRKEDPRSEQYF.

The V call is TRBV5-1, the J call TRBJ2-1; 8 positions agree with TRBD2. The V and J ends lost 10 bases and 10 bases, in that order; junction bases with no gene match: 25. The CDR3 is 17 amino acids. Germline values: CDR1 SGHRS, CDR2 YFSETQ. CDR3 sequence reads: CAGSEAPSGLPTSEQFF. CDR3 nucleotides: TGCGCCGGATCCGAGGCGCCTAGCGGGCTACCCACTTCCGAGCAGTTCTTC. Drawing the rest from reference TRBV5-1 and TRBJ2-1, the complete variable domain is KAGVTQTPRYLIKTRGQQVTLSCSPISGHRSVSWYQQTPGQGLQFLFEYFSETQRNKGNFPGRFSGRQFSNSRSEMNVSTLELGDSALYLCAGSEAPSGLPTSEQFFGPGTRLTVL.

The CDR3 nucleotides read TGTGCCAGCAGCCGGACTAGAGGGGAGACCCAGTACTTC. This sequence encodes CASSRTRGETQYF. V gene TRBV4-2 combines with J gene TRBJ2-5; 7 nucleotides align to TRBD2. Germline V CDR1 and CDR2: LGHNA, YNFKEQ. The CDR3 contains 13 residues. Unmatched junction bases numbered 4, after V lost 4 bases and J lost 5 bases.

The chain employs TRBV13 and TRBJ1-5; tentatively, D is TRBD1 (6 bases). The germline V gene encodes CDR1 PRHDT and CDR2 FYEKMQ (reference sequence). The CDR3 sequence is 14 residues long. V shed 7 bases and J shed 6 bases, with 16 bases lying between them. The CDR3 sequence is CASTHTGIGQPQHF. The DNA of the CDR3 is TGTGCCAGCACCCACACAGGGATAGGTCAGCCCCAGCATTTT. Filled out from reference TRBV13 and TRBJ1-5, the complete variable domain reads AAGVIQSPRHLIKEKRETATLKCYPIPRHDTVYWYQQGPGQDPQFLISFYEKMQSDKGSIPDRFSAQQFSDYHSELNMSSLELGDSALYFCASTHTGIGQPQHFGDGTRLSIL.

The J gene is TRBJ1-5, the V gene TRBV5-1; D possibly corresponds to TRBD1 (6 bases). This CDR3 has 15 amino acids. Per the germline V gene, CDR1 is SGHRS and CDR2 is YFSETQ. V lost 4 bases, J lost 6 bases, and 17 bases lay in between. CDR3: CASSRTGSGFQPQHF. DNA for the CDR3: TGCGCCAGCAGCCGAACAGGGTCGGGGTTTCAGCCCCAGCATTTT. The variable domain in full, with the rest retrieved from reference TRBV5-1 and TRBJ1-5, is KAGVTQTPRYLIKTRGQQVTLSCSPISGHRSVSWYQQTPGQGLQFLFEYFSETQRNKGNFPGRFSGRQFSNSRSEMNVSTLELGDSALYLCASSRTGSGFQPQHFGDGTRLSIL.

The chain recombines TRBV5-1 with TRBJ2-5, with 8 bases lining up with TRBD2. Germline V gene lookup returns CDR1 SGHRS and CDR2 YFSETQ. V dropped 1 base and J dropped 3; count of bases not matched to a gene: 5. The CDR3 consists of 15 residues. CDR3 protein: CASSLTSGAKETQYF. CDR3 nucleotides: TGCGCCAGCAGCTTGACTAGCGGTGCAAAAGAGACCCAGTACTTC.

The chain combines TRBV19 with TRBJ1-5; D gene unclear. The V gene's germline CDR1 is LNHDA and CDR2 SQIVND (reference sequence). V lost 9 bases and J 0 bases, leaving 15 bases between the germline ends. The CDR3 covers 15 residues. The chain's CDR3 is CASTDQQRSNQPQHF. The CDR3 bases are TGTGCCAGCACGGATCAACAGCGTAGCAATCAGCCCCAGCATTTT. Combining the CDR3 with reference TRBV19 and TRBJ1-5 gives the whole variable domain DGGITQSPKYLFRKEGQNVTLSCEQNLNHDAMYWYRQDPGQGLRLIYYSQIVNDFQKGDIAEGYSVSREKKESFPLTVTSAQKNPTAFYLCASTDQQRSNQPQHFGDGTRLSIL.

The J gene is TRBJ2-2, the V gene TRBV6-5; D possibly corresponds to TRBD2 (5 bases). Germline V gene lookup returns CDR1 MNHEY and CDR2 SVGAGI. The CDR3 spans 13 residues. V was clipped by 6 bases and J by 4 bases, with 9 bases between them. CDR3 DNA: TGTGCCAGCAGCCGCGGGTTCACCGGGGAGCTGTTTTTT. Amino acids: CASSRGFTGELFF.

The sample holds a few counts of this clone. CDR3 sequence reads: CASSLDNHYGYTF. The CDR3 bases are TGTGCCAGCAGTTTAGACAATCACTATGGCTACACCTTC. The chain has TRBV28 and TRBJ1-2, with D uncertain. The ends were cut back, 2 bases at V and 3 bases at J, with 7 bases in the middle. The CDR3 consists of 13 residues. In germline, CDR1 is MDHEN, CDR2 SYDVKM.

The V call is TRBV18, the J call TRBJ2-1; D perhaps matches TRBD2 (6 bases). The CDR3 is 16 amino acids. Germline V gene sequence: CDR1 KGHSH, CDR2 LQKENI. V lost 4 bases and J lost 5, with 18 bases in between. CDR3 protein: CASSLVGSPLNNEQFF. CDR3 bases: TGTGCCAGCTCACTGGTCGGGAGTCCGTTAAACAATGAGCAGTTCTTC.

The rearrangement links TRBV2 to TRBJ2-3, with D tentatively TRBD1 (5 bases). The germline CDR1 and CDR2 sequences are SNHLY and FYNNEI. V was cut by 10 bases and J by 1 base, with 15 bases left in between. The CDR3 is 14 residues long. As DNA, the CDR3 is TGTGCCATTAGGCAGGAAGGGGGCACAGATACGCAGTATTTT. It translates to CAIRQEGGTDTQYF.

The gene calls are TRBV6-5 and TRBJ1-1, with a possible D match to TRBD1 (6 bases). CDR1 MNHEY and CDR2 SVGAGI come from the germline V gene. V lost 6 bases, J lost 1 base, and 15 bases lay in between. This CDR3 spans 15 amino acids. CDR3 amino acids: CASSPRRGGNTEAFF. The CDR3 bases are TGTGCCAGCAGCCCTAGAAGGGGGGGGAACACTGAAGCTTTCTTT.

This clone occurred a few times. This chain links TRBV7-9 with TRBJ2-1, with 14 bases fitting TRBD2. This CDR3 is 15 amino acids long. The ends lost 5 bases at V and 6 bases at J; junction bases unmatched: 3. Germline CDR1 reads SEHNR; CDR2 reads FQNEAQ (reference sequence). CDR3 DNA: TGTGCCAGCAGCCAAGGGACTAGCGGGAGCAATGAGCAGTTCTTC. It codes for CASSQGTSGSNEQFF. The full variable domain, its missing parts supplied by reference TRBV7-9 and TRBJ2-1, is DTGVSQNPRHKITKRGQNVTFRCDPISEHNRLYWYRQTLGQGPEFLTYFQNEAQLEKSRLLSDRFSAERPKGSFSTLEIQRTEQGDSAMYLCASSQGTSGSNEQFFGPGTRLTVL.

This clone occurred a few times. This sequence joins TRBV10-3 and TRBJ1-2; 7 nucleotides align to TRBD1. V gave up 6 bases and J gave up 6 bases; unmatched junction bases: 7. The CDR3 length is 13 residues. In germline, CDR1 is ENHRY, CDR2 SYGVKD. CDR3 nucleotides: TGTGCCATCAGACAGGGGTTACAGGATGGCTACACCTTC. This codes for CAIRQGLQDGYTF.

The chain uses TRBV6-1 and TRBJ1-2, with TRBD1 matching 8 bases. Trimming at V came to 2 bases and at J to 3 bases, leaving 5 bases not matched to a gene. The CDR3 is 15 residues long. The germline V gene has CDR1 MNHNS and CDR2 SASEGT. The CDR3 sequence is CASSEWVQGDYGYTF. The CDR3 region has the DNA TGTGCCAGCAGTGAATGGGTACAGGGGGACTATGGCTACACCTTC.

For the CDR3, the DNA is TGTGCCAGCAGCTTGGGATACCGTTACAATGAGCAGTTCTTC. It specifies CASSLGYRYNEQFF. The chain carries TRBV5-6 and TRBJ2-1; no reliable D call. Germline CDR1 and CDR2: SGHDT and YYEEEE. V gave up 0 bases and J gave up 4 bases, with 8 bases separating them. The CDR3 sequence is 14 residues long.

The chain carries TRBV14 and TRBJ2-1; D possibly corresponds to TRBD2 (7 bases). Trimming took 1 base from V and 12 from J, leaving 19 bases between them. CDR1 SGHDN and CDR2 FVKESK come from the germline V gene. CDR3 size: 15 residues. In nucleotides, the CDR3 is TGTGCCAGCAGCCAAGTGGAGGGACTATGGGGGGCGCAGTTCTTC. This encodes CASSQVEGLWGAQFF.

V is TRBV5-8 and J is TRBJ2-7; possible D gene TRBD1, 5 bases. V dropped 0 bases and J dropped 5 bases, with 12 bases sitting between them. CDR1 is SGHTS, CDR2 YDEGEE, per germline. This CDR3 comprises 14 residues. CDR3 bases: TGTGCCAGCAGCTTGGCCTTTTGGGGCAACGAGCAGTACTTC. Translating gives CASSLAFWGNEQYF. The full variable domain, with the rest looked up from reference TRBV5-8 and TRBJ2-7, is EAGVTQSPTHLIKTRGQQATLRCSPISGHTSVYWYQQALGLGLQFLLWYDEGEERNRGNFPPRFSGRQFPNYSSELNVNALELEDSALYLCASSLAFWGNEQYFGPGTRLTVT.

The chain combines TRBV9 with TRBJ1-1, with D tentatively TRBD1 (5 bases). CDR1 is SGDLS, CDR2 YYNGEE, per germline. The CDR3 covers 18 residues. V dropped 0 bases and J dropped 4 bases, with 22 bases sitting between them. In DNA form, the CDR3 reads TGTGCCAGCAGCGTAGGAGGGGTCTCCTATAGTATGGGCACTGAAGCTTTCTTT. Its translation is CASSVGGVSYSMGTEAFF. Supplemented by reference TRBV9 and TRBJ1-1, the full variable domain reads DSGVTQTPKHLITATGQRVTLRCSPRSGDLSVYWYQQSLDQGLQFLIQYYNGEERAKGNILERFSAQQFPDLHSELNLSSLELGDSALYFCASSVGGVSYSMGTEAFFGQGTRLTVV.

This clone showed up just a few times. The DNA of the CDR3 is TGTGCCAGCAGCGTAGAGGGGACAGGGGTAGGCTACACCTTC. Translation: CASSVEGTGVGYTF. The chain couples TRBV9 to TRBJ1-2; 10 bases are a match to TRBD1. V trimming: 0 bases; J trimming: 8 bases; junction bases outside the gene matches: 4. CDR1 SGDLS and CDR2 YYNGEE come from the germline V gene. This CDR3 region has 14 residues. The full variable domain, its missing parts supplied by reference TRBV9 and TRBJ1-2, is DSGVTQTPKHLITATGQRVTLRCSPRSGDLSVYWYQQSLDQGLQFLIQYYNGEERAKGNILERFSAQQFPDLHSELNLSSLELGDSALYFCASSVEGTGVGYTFGSGTRLTVV.

This rearrangement joins TRBV30 to TRBJ2-1; 8 nucleotides align to TRBD1. The CDR3 runs to 16 residues. Germline CDR1 GTSNPN, CDR2 SVGIG (reference sequence). J gave up 0 bases and V 3 bases, and 7 bases lay outside the gene matches. CDR3 nucleotide sequence: TGTGCCTGGAGCATGGGCAGGGGGCGCTCCTACAATGAGCAGTTCTTC. It specifies CAWSMGRGRSYNEQFF.

The chain carries TRBV19 and TRBJ2-7; 10 nucleotides agree with TRBD2. The CDR3 has 14 amino acids. J lost 5 bases, V lost 5 bases, and 6 bases had no gene match. From germline, CDR1 is LNHDA and CDR2 SQIVND (reference sequence). DNA for the CDR3: TGTGCCAGTAGTTTCGTAGCGGGAGGCCACGAGCAGTACTTC. Its protein is CASSFVAGGHEQYF.

This rearrangement joins TRBV15 to TRBJ2-3; no reliable D call. Germline CDR1 and CDR2: LNHNV and YYDKDF (reference sequence). The CDR3 sequence is 12 residues long. Trimming removed 5 bases at V and 5 bases at J, with 8 bases between. DNA for the CDR3: TGTGCCACCAGCGTTTTGGGAGATACGCAGTATTTT. This translates into CATSVLGDTQYF.